This T cell receptor beta chain was recorded in a study of blood T cell repertoires in COVID-19. Study in general: Collection of acute and convalescent COVID-19 samples took place in the United States, Italy and Spain.

Data came from immunoSEQ multiplex PCR; TCRdb stores just in-frame clones and leaves some out. The sample records some 190,000 clones, 84% being singletons. Germline V lookup: CDR1 SGDLS, CDR2 YYNGEE. V lost 0 bases and J lost 1, with 6 bases in between. This CDR3 contains 14 residues. Seattle's enrolled individuals joined amid active infection and were then monitored longitudinally. The sequence derives from a woman older than 75 with COVID-19, enrolled during active disease. The sample was peripheral blood. The rearrangement links TRBV9 to TRBJ2-3, with D unclear. As DNA, the CDR3 is TGTGCCAGCAGCGTAGGACTCGGCACAGATACGCAGTATTTT. This codes for CASSVGLGTDTQYF.